This T cell receptor beta chain was captured by sequencing in a study of radiation and T cells in renal cell carcinoma. Study results and caveats: Dominant CDR3 motifs occupied more repertoire in irradiated than control tumors.

Treatment described: treatment-naive control, cytoreductive nephrectomy. This CDR3 has 15 residues. V dropped 6 bases and J dropped 4; count of bases not matched to a gene: 9. CDR1 and CDR2 (germline): MNHEY, SVGAGI. Points on this clone: The antigen remains unidentified.

Produced via immunoSEQ multiplex PCR; TCRdb's table is partial and in-frame only. The sample includes approximately 25,000 clones, around half of them seen just once. The sequence derives from a human donor with renal cell carcinoma. The source was tumor tissue, collected from a patient whose treatment was nephrectomy without radiotherapy. This rearrangement joins TRBV6-5 to TRBJ1-1; 9 bases match TRBD1. For the CDR3, the DNA is TGTGCCAGCAGGTACGGGACAGGGAAGTCCACTGAAGCTTTCTTT. This encodes CASRYGTGKSTEAFF.